These 27 T cell receptor beta chains were sequenced from one sample in a study of low-dose radiotherapy and immunotherapy resistance in tumors. Primers targeting TRAV and TRBV primed first-strand cDNA, covering alpha and beta chains. Amplification, which lasted 15 to 20 PCR cycles, used a constant-region primer and V-primer adapter to amplify TCRs. Via MiXCR, TCRdb re-called the reads, giving one row per CDR3 protein. The table shows 85,000 to 95,000 distinct CDR3 sequences, with roughly a tenth occurring only once. Regarding time point: before trial treatment. The specimen was PBMCs, collected before treatment. Receptors originate from a male donor with prostate cancer.

This clonotype came up many times. The V and J genes are TRBV5-6 and TRBJ2-1; 11 bases are a match to TRBD2. J lost 0 bases, V lost 0 bases, and 8 bases had no gene match. There are 19 residues in the CDR3. Germline V gene sequence: CDR1 SGHDT, CDR2 YYEEEE. The CDR3 bases are TGTGCCAGCAGCTTGGAGATAGCGGGAGGGCCCGGCTCCTACAATGAGCAGTTCTTC. It translates to CASSLEIAGGPGSYNEQFF.

Ten or more counts support this clonotype. The J gene is TRBJ2-7, the V gene TRBV7-8; 7 nucleotides align to TRBD1. The trim removed 5 bases at V and 7 bases at J, leaving 8 bases unmatched. Germline values: CDR1 SGHVS, CDR2 FQNEAQ. CDR3 size: 13 residues. CDR3 in amino acids: CASSPRQGWEQYF. The CDR3 bases are TGTGCCAGCAGCCCCAGACAGGGATGGGAGCAGTACTTC.

This clonotype was recorded many times. This chain connects TRBV6-5 to TRBJ2-2; D is perhaps TRBD1 or TRBD2 (5 bases each). The CDR3 has 14 residues. V was trimmed by 7 bases and J by 7 bases, leaving 16 bases between them. The germline V gene has CDR1 MNHEY and CDR2 SVGAGI. CDR3 in DNA: TGTGCCAGCACCCGGGACGGAGCAATCGGGGAGCTGTTTTTT. Translated, it gives CASTRDGAIGELFF.

The chain links TRBV28 to TRBJ2-2; D possibly corresponds to TRBD1 (6 bases). V shed 6 bases and J shed 4 bases, with 12 bases lying between them. From germline, CDR1 is MDHEN and CDR2 SYDVKM. The CDR3 is 14 amino acids. The CDR3 protein is CASSSRGGTGELFF. CDR3 in DNA: TGTGCCAGCAGCTCCAGGGGTGGCACCGGGGAGCTGTTTTTT.

CDR3 nucleotide sequence: TGCAGTGCTGGCAAGGGGGCCGAGCAGTACTTC. It yields the protein CSAGKGAEQYF. The chain recombines TRBV20-1 with TRBJ2-7; 7 nucleotides match TRBD1. With 5 bases clipped from V and 6 bases from J, the junction kept 4 bases outside the gene matches. CDR3 length: 11 amino acids. From germline, CDR1 is DFQATT and CDR2 SNEGSKA (reference sequence).

This clonotype was recorded many times. The chain combines TRBV7-3 with TRBJ1-1; 7 bases agree with TRBD1. From germline, CDR1 is SGHTA and CDR2 FQGTGA. This CDR3 spans 14 amino acids. Trimming took 0 bases from V and 6 from J; bases not matched to a gene: 4. The CDR3 sequence: CASSLTGGSSEAFF. The CDR3 bases are TGTGCCAGCAGCTTAACAGGGGGCAGCTCTGAAGCTTTCTTT.

This clonotype was picked up many times. CDR3 in DNA: TGTGCCAGCAGTTTAAACAGGGCTGCCTATGGCTACACCTTC. It translates to CASSLNRAAYGYTF. The gene calls are TRBV27 and TRBJ1-2, with D tentatively TRBD1 (6 bases). The CDR3 extends over 14 amino acids. Germline V CDR1 and CDR2: MNHEY, SMNVEV (reference sequence). The germline V and J ends were trimmed by 2 bases and 4 bases, with 11 bases remaining between them.

There are many counts of this clonotype. The chain joins TRBV6-6 to TRBJ2-4; possible D gene TRBD1, 6 bases. Germline assignment: CDR1 MNHNY and CDR2 SVGAGI (reference sequence). The V gene lost 5 bases and the J gene lost 0 bases, with 11 bases spanning the gap. The CDR3 length is 15 residues. The CDR3 is CASSQGPIAKNIQYF. In DNA form, the CDR3 reads TGTGCCAGCAGTCAGGGGCCGATAGCCAAAAACATTCAGTACTTC.

This clonotype was recorded many times. The gene calls are TRBV28 and TRBJ2-1, with D maybe TRBD2 (5 bases). V lost 7 bases and J 4 bases, leaving 14 bases between the germline ends. The germline V gene has CDR1 MDHEN and CDR2 SYDVKM. This CDR3 contains 14 residues. CDR3 sequence (DNA): TGTGCCAGCACCCCGTTAGCGCTTTACAATGAGCAGTTCTTC. Its translation: CASTPLALYNEQFF.

At least ten counts were recorded for this clonotype. The chain carries TRBV29-1 and TRBJ2-7, with D unresolved. V was clipped by 4 bases and J by 0 bases, with 4 bases between them. CDR1 and CDR2 from the germline V gene are SQVTM and ANQGSEA. This CDR3 has 11 amino acids. CDR3 nucleotide sequence: TGCAGCGTTGGACACTCCTACGAGCAGTACTTC. Amino acid sequence: CSVGHSYEQYF.

This clonotype has a count of ten or more. This sequence joins TRBV7-2 and TRBJ2-7; D is unclear. This CDR3 has 14 residues. CDR1 and CDR2 from the germline V gene are SGHTA and FQGNSA. Trimming pared 0 bases from V and 2 bases from J, leaving 8 bases between. In DNA, the CDR3 is TGTGCCAGCAGCTTAGCTTTCCGGCCCTACGAGCAGTACTTC. Its translation is CASSLAFRPYEQYF. Full variable domain (outside the CDR3, taken from reference TRBV7-2 and TRBJ2-7): GAGVSQSPSNKVTEKGKDVELRCDPISGHTALYWYRQSLGQGLEFLIYFQGNSAPDKSGLPSDRFSAERTGGSVSTLTIQRTQQEDSAVYLCASSLAFRPYEQYFGPGTRLTVT.

This clonotype was seen ten or more times. This chain uses TRBV6-6 with TRBJ1-2; no definite D call. V gave up 0 bases and J gave up 6 bases, with 8 bases separating them. CDR3 length: 13 amino acids. CDR1 and CDR2 (germline): MNHNY, SVGAGI (reference sequence). The CDR3 DNA follows: TGTGCCAGCAGTTACTCGAGGGTAGATGGCTACACCTTC. It encodes CASSYSRVDGYTF.

This clonotype came up many times. The rearrangement joins TRBV20-1 to TRBJ2-7; TRBD2 matches 10 bases. Germline CDR1 and CDR2: DFQATT and SNEGSKA (reference sequence). Germline trimming cut 3 bases from V and 7 bases from J; bases unmatched to any gene: 12. This CDR3 is 15 amino acids long. In DNA, the CDR3 is TGCAGTGCTAGGAGGGCGTTAGCGGGAGGAGGGGAGCAGTACTTC. Encoded protein: CSARRALAGGGEQYF.

This clonotype was detected ten times or more. This chain connects TRBV7-3 to TRBJ2-2; 13 nucleotides match TRBD2. J gave up 2 bases and V 5 bases, and 5 bases lay outside the gene matches. Germline values: CDR1 SGHTA, CDR2 FQGTGA. The length of the CDR3 is 17 residues. The CDR3 region has the DNA TGTGCCAGCAGCAAAACGGGACTAGCGGGAAACACCGGGGAGCTGTTTTTT. Encoded protein: CASSKTGLAGNTGELFF.

In its sample, this clonotype was seen many times. CDR3 sequence reads: CASSISSNQPQHF. The CDR3 DNA reads as TGTGCCAGTAGTATATCTAGCAATCAGCCCCAGCATTTT. The rearrangement uses TRBV19 and TRBJ1-5; D gene ambiguous. Germline-derived CDR1 and CDR2 are LNHDA and SQIVND (reference sequence). Trimming left V 2 bases short and J 0 bases short, with 2 bases between. The CDR3 contains 13 residues.

This clonotype was picked up many times. V and J are TRBV7-9 and TRBJ1-5, with 10 bases fitting TRBD1. Germline trimming cut 5 bases from V and 3 bases from J; bases unmatched to any gene: 4. CDR1 is SEHNR and CDR2 is FQNEAQ in the germline V gene (reference sequence). CDR3 length: 15 amino acids. CDR3 DNA sequence: TGTGCCAGCAGCCCGGGACAGGGGAACAATCAGCCCCAGCATTTT. Protein product: CASSPGQGNNQPQHF.

There are many counts of this clonotype. The rearrangement links TRBV6-2 or TRBV6-3 to TRBJ2-4, with a weak D call TRBD1 (6 bases). Germline CDR1 reads MNHEY; CDR2 reads SVGEGT. Trimming cost V 2 bases and J 8 bases, with 13 bases left between them. This CDR3 spans 14 amino acids. CDR3 protein: CASSYMGHGHIQYF. The DNA for the CDR3 is TGTGCCAGCAGTTACATGGGACACGGACACATTCAGTACTTC.

This clonotype came up many times. Here the CDR3 DNA reads TGTGCCAGCAGTATAACACGGACGATACAGACCCAGTACTTC. The encoded protein is CASSITRTIQTQYF. The chain combines TRBV7-2 with TRBJ2-5; D uncertain. Germline CDR1 reads SGHTA; CDR2 reads FQGNSA. V was shortened by 6 bases and J by 6 bases, with 17 bases between the two germline ends. The CDR3 extends over 14 amino acids.

This clonotype was recorded many times. The chain joins TRBV12-3 or TRBV12-4 to TRBJ1-2; weak D call: TRBD1 (5 bases). There are 18 residues in the CDR3. V dropped 0 bases and J dropped 5 bases, with 22 bases sitting between them. The CDR3 loop is CASSLARILRTKRYGYTF. The CDR3 DNA reads as TGTGCCAGCAGTTTAGCGAGGATTCTTAGGACAAAACGATATGGCTACACCTTC.

This clonotype was recorded a few times. This chain links TRBV6-5 with TRBJ2-3; the D is unclear. This CDR3 comprises 18 residues. Germline values: CDR1 MNHEY, CDR2 SVGAGI. Trimming took off 6 bases at V and 0 bases at J, with 22 bases between the two ends. Here the CDR3 DNA reads TGTGCCAGCAGCATCCCGGGTTCCAGTCGTTCTAGCACAGATACGCAGTATTTT. This encodes CASSIPGSSRSSTDTQYF.

This clonotype was observed at least ten times. The J gene is TRBJ2-1, the V gene TRBV5-1, with D unresolved. CDR1 is SGHRS and CDR2 is YFSETQ in the germline V gene. The V end was cut by 7 bases, the J end by 8 bases, with 7 bases between. The CDR3 sequence is 10 residues long. In DNA form, the CDR3 reads TGCGCCAGCGGAGAATATGAGCAGTTCTTC. Amino acids: CASGEYEQFF. The full variable domain, completed using reference TRBV5-1 and TRBJ2-1, is KAGVTQTPRYLIKTRGQQVTLSCSPISGHRSVSWYQQTPGQGLQFLFEYFSETQRNKGNFPGRFSGRQFSNSRSEMNVSTLELGDSALYLCASGEYEQFFGPGTRLTVL.

The rearrangement joins TRBV27 to TRBJ2-7, with TRBD1 identical over 7 bases. The germline V gene encodes CDR1 MNHEY and CDR2 SMNVEV (reference sequence). The CDR3 spans 13 residues. After removal of 5 bases from V and 4 bases from J, the junction contained 5 bases not matched to a gene. In DNA form, the CDR3 reads TGTGCCAGCAGTCAGAAGGGACAGTACGAGCAGTACTTC. It specifies CASSQKGQYEQYF.

This clonotype was found a few times. The rearrangement links TRBV20-1 to TRBJ1-1; no clear D gene. The CDR3 consists of 15 residues. Germline loops: CDR1 DFQATT, CDR2 SNEGSKA (reference sequence). Trimming pared 3 bases from V and 0 bases from J, leaving 14 bases between. CDR3 in DNA: TGCAGTGCTAGGTCCTCCAGATTCATGAACACTGAAGCTTTCTTT. As protein: CSARSSRFMNTEAFF.

This clonotype was detected many times. This chain joins TRBV28 and TRBJ1-1, with D hard to call. V was trimmed by 3 bases and J by 10 bases, leaving 12 bases between them. CDR3 length: 12 amino acids. Germline assignment: CDR1 MDHEN and CDR2 SYDVKM. CDR3 loop: CASSLWARAAFF. Written as DNA, the CDR3 is TGTGCCAGCAGTTTGTGGGCTCGGGCAGCTTTCTTT.

This clonotype was detected many times. The chain has TRBV20-1 and TRBJ2-1, with D possibly being TRBD2 (5 bases). The V and J ends lost 6 bases and 6 bases respectively, with 18 bases between them. The CDR3 consists of 14 residues. CDR1 is DFQATT and CDR2 is SNEGSKA in the germline V gene (reference sequence). The CDR3 loop reads CSAPPSGPLNEQFF. As DNA, the CDR3 is TGCAGTGCCCCTCCCAGCGGACCCCTCAATGAGCAGTTCTTC.

The sample holds many counts of this clonotype. The chain is built from TRBV7-2 and TRBJ2-7, with a possible D match to TRBD1 (5 bases). Between the trimmed V and J ends, which lost 1 base and 0 bases, there was a span of 10 bases. The CDR3 has 15 residues. The germline V gene encodes CDR1 SGHTA and CDR2 FQGNSA. CDR3 in amino acids: CASSLGQGRSYEQYF. CDR3 DNA sequence: TGTGCCAGCAGCTTAGGTCAGGGTCGCTCCTACGAGCAGTACTTC.

This clonotype has at least ten counts. This chain's CDR3 is CASSPHKASYNEQFF. In DNA form, the CDR3 reads TGTGCCAGCAGCCCGCACAAGGCGTCCTACAATGAGCAGTTCTTC. The chain has TRBV7-6 and TRBJ2-1; no clear D. The ends were cut back, 5 bases at V and 1 base at J, with 12 bases in the middle. The germline gives CDR1 SGHVS, CDR2 FNYEAQ. CDR3 length: 15 residues.